This T cell receptor beta chain was identified during a study of blood T cell repertoires in COVID-19. All enrollees were roughly 18 to 89 years old and from around 25 US areas. Source study methods: Nucleated cell counts were estimated from reference gene primer amplification. Measured with immunoSEQ multiplex PCR; TCRdb has only the in-frame clones, and not every one. V, J and clone size derive from that table, while D and trimming were established from the DNA sequence. Altogether 350,000 to 500,000 clones are present, 70% to 90% being singletons, with the ten largest covering roughly 1.4%. This CDR3 spans 17 amino acids. The germline V gene has CDR1 MDHEN and CDR2 SYDVKM. J gave up 7 bases and V 1 base, and 13 bases lay outside the gene matches.

The TCR originated in a woman under 30 who had been exposed to COVID-19. The chain recombines TRBV28 with TRBJ2-3; 8 bases are shared with TRBD2. Sequenced sample: PBMCs or T cells enriched from blood (not recorded which). The CDR3 region has the DNA TGTGCCAGCAGTTTATTAGGTCCAGCGGGGGAGGATTATACGCAGTATTTT. This translates into CASSLLGPAGEDYTQYF.